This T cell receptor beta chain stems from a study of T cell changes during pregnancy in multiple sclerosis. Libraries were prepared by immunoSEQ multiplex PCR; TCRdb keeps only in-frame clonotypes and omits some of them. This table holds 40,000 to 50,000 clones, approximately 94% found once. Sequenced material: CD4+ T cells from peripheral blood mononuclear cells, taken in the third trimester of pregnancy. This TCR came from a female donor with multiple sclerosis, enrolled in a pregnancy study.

CDR3 protein: CASTPDKGRATEAFF. The CDR3 nucleotides are TGCGCCAGCACCCCGGACAAGGGGCGAGCCACTGAAGCTTTCTTT. V is TRBV4-1 and J is TRBJ1-1; maybe TRBD1 (5 bases). The CDR3 runs 15 residues. The V end lost 7 bases, the J end lost 4 bases, and 19 bases lay between the germline ends. CDR1 is MGHRA, CDR2 YSYEKL, per germline.